This entry concerns a single T cell receptor beta chain. Its specific antigen is unknown. No base quality values were provided; no much bigger clone lies one nucleotide off. V is clipped by 4 bases and J by 6 bases, and the sequence between their germline boundaries is 13 bases long. CDR1 is given as LNHDA and CDR2 as SQIVND, both from the germline V gene (reference sequence). From cysteine to phenylalanine, the CDR3 is 13 amino acids long. The retained sequence is limited to the CDR3, 39 bases, with the frame set at the first base. The time point label, read with the paper, signifies: about 28 days (+/-7) after the second vaccine dose. AZD1222 recipients given second doses at about 4 weeks or at about 12 weeks were pooled, since spike-specific TCR depth and breadth were not found to differ between the two schedules. The vaccinee samples were drawn from two UK trials, COV001 and COV002, one of which was a single-blind randomized controlled phase 2/3 trial testing AZD1222 (ChAdOx1 nCoV-19) in healthy adults. For TCRbeta chain sequencing, PBMC samples were collected from trial participants at day 0 and at day 28 after the second dose.

The CDR3 regions of human TCRbeta chains were analyzed by immunosequencing. As for the authors' bioinformatics: TCRs in the repertoires were compared against a reference library of SARS-CoV-2-specific TCRs that had been generated with the MIRA antigen-specificity platform. Breadth was defined as the fraction of unique TCRs that were SARS-CoV-2-associated. Depth was defined as the fraction of total T cells that were SARS-CoV-2-associated. Using the MIRA data, each spike-specific TCR was assigned both to the spike region to which the TCR was reactive and to a CD4 or CD8 class. Log10-transformed breadth and depth values were compared by one-way ANOVA with Sidak's multiple comparisons tests. In its TCRdb copy, this immuneACCESS table keeps in-frame sequences only and misses some clones. Where compared with another copy, unresolved V genes explain less than half of these, and the others have no known cause. The V and J calls and clone size are taken from that table; D and trimming were inferred from the DNA. For this sample the table gives 100,000 or so clones, of which about 86% were detected only once. The top ten clonotypes cover approximately 5.6% of the sample.

The record originates from a study of T cell responses to AZD1222 COVID-19 vaccine (dated by TCRdb to the early 2020s). Broadly, across the study: TCR sequencing covered roughly 230 trial participants: roughly 200 given two doses of AZD1222 and 26 given two doses of MenACWY control vaccine. Trial participants were enrolled into age subgroups of 18-55, 56-69 and 70-plus years, which contained about 150, 27 and 61 TCR-sequenced participants, respectively. General conclusions and limits of the study: The 56-69-year group was small, and its depth increase did not reach significance, likely because of low power. Conclusions about previously exposed vaccinees were limited because only six or seven AZD1222 recipients were SARS-CoV-2 seropositive at baseline. Because no samples from the day 14 peak response were available, repertoires could be characterized only after the peak T cell response. Participants were mostly white British, with more females than males. The authors suggested clonal diversity may have been underestimated. Reportedly, almost half of the unique spike-specific TCRs recognized epitopes lying outside the regions that are mutated in the B.1.351 and B.1.1.7 variants. CD4 TCRs associated with the vaccine covered the entire spike protein, and the dominant responses were in regions 160-218 and 743-854. After two AZD1222 doses, both the breadth and the depth of spike-specific TCRs were significantly higher than at day 0 and than in MenACWY recipients.

The TCR was taken from an adult who received the AZD1222 COVID-19 vaccine. Rearrangement joined TRBV19 to TRBJ2-7; perhaps TRBD2 is the D gene, with 6 bases matching. The specimen was peripheral blood, collected 28 days after the second AZD1222 dose. The CDR3 in this case is CASSTGTAFEQYF. The bases are TGTGCCAGTAGTACCGGGACTGCCTTCGAGCAGTACTTC.